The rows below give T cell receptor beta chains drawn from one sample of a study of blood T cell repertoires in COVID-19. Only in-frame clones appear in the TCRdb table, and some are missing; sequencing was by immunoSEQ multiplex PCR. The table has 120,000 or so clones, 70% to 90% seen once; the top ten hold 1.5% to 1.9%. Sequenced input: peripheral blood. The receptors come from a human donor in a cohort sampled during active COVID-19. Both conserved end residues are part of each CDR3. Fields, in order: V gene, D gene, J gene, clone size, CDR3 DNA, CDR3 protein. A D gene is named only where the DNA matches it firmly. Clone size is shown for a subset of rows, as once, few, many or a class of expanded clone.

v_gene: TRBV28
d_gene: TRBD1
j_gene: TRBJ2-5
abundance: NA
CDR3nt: TGTGCCAGCAGTCGCCGGGACAGGGGTCGAGAGACCCAGTACTTC
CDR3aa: CASSRRDRGRETQYF

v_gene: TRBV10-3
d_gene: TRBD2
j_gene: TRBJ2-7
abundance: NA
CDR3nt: TGTGCCATACGTAGCGGGAGTTACTACGAGCAGTACTTC
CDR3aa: CAIRSGSYYEQYF

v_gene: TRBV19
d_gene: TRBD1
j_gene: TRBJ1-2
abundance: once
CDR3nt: TGTGCCAGTAGTATTTCAGGGGGCGATAGCTACACCTTC
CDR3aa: CASSISGGDSYTF

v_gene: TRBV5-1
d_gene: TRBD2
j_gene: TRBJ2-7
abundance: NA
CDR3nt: TGCGCCAGCAGCTTGGCCATGACTAGCGACAGACTCTACGAGCAGTACTTC
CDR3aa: CASSLAMTSDRLYEQYF

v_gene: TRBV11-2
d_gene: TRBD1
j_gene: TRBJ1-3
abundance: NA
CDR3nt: TGTGCCAGCAGACCCGGACAGGGGGGAACCATATATTTT
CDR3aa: CASRPGQGGTIYF

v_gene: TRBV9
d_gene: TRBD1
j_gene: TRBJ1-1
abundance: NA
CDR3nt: TGTGCCAGCAGCGATTCGACAGGGTACACTGAAGCTTTCTTT
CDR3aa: CASSDSTGYTEAFF

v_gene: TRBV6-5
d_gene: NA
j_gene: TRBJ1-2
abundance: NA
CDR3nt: TGTGCCAGCCATCGGGGGGCAGGGGCCTATTGGGGCTACACCTTC
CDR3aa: CASHRGAGAYWGYTF

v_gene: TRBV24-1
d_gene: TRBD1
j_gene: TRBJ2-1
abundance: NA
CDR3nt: TGTGCCACCAGTGATGCCGGACAGGGCCTTTACAATGAGCAGTTCTTC
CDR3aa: CATSDAGQGLYNEQFF

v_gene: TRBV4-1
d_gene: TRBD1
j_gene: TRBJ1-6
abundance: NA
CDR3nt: TGCGCCAGCACCCCGGGACAGCTGAATTCACCCCTCCACTTT
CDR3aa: CASTPGQLNSPLHF

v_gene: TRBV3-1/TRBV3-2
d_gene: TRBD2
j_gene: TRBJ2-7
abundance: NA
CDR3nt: TGTGCCAGCAGCCAAACGGCTAGCGGGAGGAGCTCCTACGAGCAGTACTTC
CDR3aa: CASSQTASGRSSYEQYF

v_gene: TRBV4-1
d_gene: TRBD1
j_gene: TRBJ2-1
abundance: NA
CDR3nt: TGCGCCAGCAGCCAGGTTGACAGGGGAAAAGGAAATGAGCAGTTCTTC
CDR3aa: CASSQVDRGKGNEQFF

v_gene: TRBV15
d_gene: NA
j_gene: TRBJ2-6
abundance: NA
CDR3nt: TGTGCCACCAGCCCTCACCCCGGGGCCGGTGGGGAGGTCGGGGCCAACGTCCTGACTTTC
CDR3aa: CATSPHPGAGGEVGANVLTF

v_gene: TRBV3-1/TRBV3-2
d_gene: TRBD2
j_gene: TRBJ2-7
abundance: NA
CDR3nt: TGTGCCAGCAGCCAAGAACCCGGACTAGCGGCCCCCTACGAGCAGTACTTC
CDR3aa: CASSQEPGLAAPYEQYF

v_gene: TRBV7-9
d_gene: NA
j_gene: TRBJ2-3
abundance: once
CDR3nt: TGTGCCAGCAGCTTGGAGCACCCGCGCGCAGATACGCAGTATTTT
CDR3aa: CASSLEHPRADTQYF

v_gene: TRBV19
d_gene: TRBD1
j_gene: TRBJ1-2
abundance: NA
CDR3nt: TGTGCCAGTATCCTCCCAGGGGGCTATGGCTACACCTTC
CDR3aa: CASILPGGYGYTF

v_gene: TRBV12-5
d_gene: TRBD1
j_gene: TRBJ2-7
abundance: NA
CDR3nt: TGTGCTAGTGGTTTCACCACAGGGGAAGTCGAGCAGTACTTC
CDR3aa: CASGFTTGEVEQYF

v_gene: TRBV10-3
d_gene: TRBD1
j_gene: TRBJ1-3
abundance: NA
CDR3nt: TGTGCCATACAGGGGGCTGGAAACACCATATATTTT
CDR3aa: CAIQGAGNTIYF

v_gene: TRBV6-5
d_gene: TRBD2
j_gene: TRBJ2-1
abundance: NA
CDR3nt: TGTGCCAGCAGTTACTCGGCTAGCGGGAAAATTTATGAGCAGTTCTTC
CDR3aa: CASSYSASGKIYEQFF

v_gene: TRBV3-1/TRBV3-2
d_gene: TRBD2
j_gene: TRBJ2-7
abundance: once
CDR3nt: TGTGCCAGCAGCCCCCTAGCGGGAGTTCCCTACGAGCAGTACTTC
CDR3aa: CASSPLAGVPYEQYF

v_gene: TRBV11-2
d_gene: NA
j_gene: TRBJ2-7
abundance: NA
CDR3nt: TGTGCCAGCAGCTTCCCCCAGGTGGGACAATACGAGCAGTACTTC
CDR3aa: CASSFPQVGQYEQYF

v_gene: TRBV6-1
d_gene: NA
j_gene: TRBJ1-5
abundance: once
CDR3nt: TGTGCCAGCAGTGAGACAGGCTTAGAGCCCCAGCATTTT
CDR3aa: CASSETGLEPQHF

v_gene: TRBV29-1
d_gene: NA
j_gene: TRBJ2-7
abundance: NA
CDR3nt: TGCAGCGTCGAAGACAGCTACGAGCAGTACTTC
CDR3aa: CSVEDSYEQYF

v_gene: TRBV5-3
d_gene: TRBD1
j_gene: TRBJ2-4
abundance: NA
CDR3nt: TGTGCCAGAAGCTCACGACAGGGCGTAGCGAAAGCGAACATTCAGTACTTC
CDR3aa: CARSSRQGVAKANIQYF

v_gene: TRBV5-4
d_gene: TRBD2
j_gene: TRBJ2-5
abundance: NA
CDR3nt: TGTGCCAGCAGCTTGGTCGCGGGAGGGGGGGAGACCCAGTACTTC
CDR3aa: CASSLVAGGGETQYF

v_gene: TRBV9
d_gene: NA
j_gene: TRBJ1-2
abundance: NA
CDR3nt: TGTGCCAGCAGCGTAGGGGGGCCCTATGGCTACACCTTC
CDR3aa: CASSVGGPYGYTF

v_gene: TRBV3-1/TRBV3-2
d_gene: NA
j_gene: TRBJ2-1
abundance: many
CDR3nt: TGTGCCAGCAGCTACAACAATGAGCAGTTCTTC
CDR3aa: CASSYNNEQFF

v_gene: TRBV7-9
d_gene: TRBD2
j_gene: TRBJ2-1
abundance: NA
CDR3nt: TGTGCCAGCAGCCTACTAGCGGGAGGCACTAGCTCCTACAATGAGCAGTTCTTC
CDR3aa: CASSLLAGGTSSYNEQFF

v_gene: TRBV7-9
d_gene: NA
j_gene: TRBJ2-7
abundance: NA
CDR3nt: TGTGCCAGCACCAGCCGGGACTCCCACTACGAGCAGTACTTC
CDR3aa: CASTSRDSHYEQYF

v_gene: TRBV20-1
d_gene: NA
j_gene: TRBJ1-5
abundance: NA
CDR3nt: TGCAGTGCTAGTCCAGGGTCTAATCAGCCCCAGCATTTT
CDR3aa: CSASPGSNQPQHF

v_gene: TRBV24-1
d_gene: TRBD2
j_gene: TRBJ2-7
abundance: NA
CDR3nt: TGTGCCACCAGTGTCCGCCAGGCTAGCGGACTCTACGAGCAGTACTTC
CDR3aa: CATSVRQASGLYEQYF

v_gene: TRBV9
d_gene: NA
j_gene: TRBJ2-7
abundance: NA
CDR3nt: TGTGCCAGCAGTGGACAGCATACCCCCTACGAGCAGTACTTC
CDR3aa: CASSGQHTPYEQYF

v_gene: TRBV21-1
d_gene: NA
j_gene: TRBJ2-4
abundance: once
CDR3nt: TGTGCCAGCAGCAAAAAGACGGGACAGGGGAGGGGGAGTCTTGCCAAAAACATTCAGTACTTC
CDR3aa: CASSKKTGQGRGSLAKNIQYF

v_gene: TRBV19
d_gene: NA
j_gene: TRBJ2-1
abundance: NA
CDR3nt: TGTGCCAGTAGTGCGGGACTGATTTACGATGAGCAGTTCTTC
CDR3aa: CASSAGLIYDEQFF

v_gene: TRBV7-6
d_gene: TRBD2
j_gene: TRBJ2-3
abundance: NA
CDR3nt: TGTGCCAGCAGCTTAAATATTCGGGACCTAGCGGGAGTCACAGATACGCAGTATTTT
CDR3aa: CASSLNIRDLAGVTDTQYF

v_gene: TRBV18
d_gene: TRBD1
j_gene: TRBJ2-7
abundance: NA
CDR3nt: TGTGCCAGCTCACCGACCGACAGGGGGGGGTACGAGCAGTACTTC
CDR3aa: CASSPTDRGGYEQYF

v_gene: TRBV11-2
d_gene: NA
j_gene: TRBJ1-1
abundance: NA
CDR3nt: TGTGCCAGCAGCTTAGAAAGTCCGAAATCTCGAGGGGCTTTCTTT
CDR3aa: CASSLESPKSRGAFF

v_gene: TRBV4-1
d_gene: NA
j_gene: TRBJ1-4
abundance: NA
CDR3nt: TGCGCCAGCAGCCAAGTGTCAGTCCGGGGAGAAAAACTGTTTTTT
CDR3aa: CASSQVSVRGEKLFF

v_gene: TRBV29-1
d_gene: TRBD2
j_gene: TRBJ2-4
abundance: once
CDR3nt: TGCAGCGCCCTGACTAGCGGGAGCGGGGTTCACATTCAGTACTTC
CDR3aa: CSALTSGSGVHIQYF

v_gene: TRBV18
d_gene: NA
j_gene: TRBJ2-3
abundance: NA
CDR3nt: TGTGCCAGCTCACCACTTGACATCAATTCGTGGTCAGATACGCAGTATTTT
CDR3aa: CASSPLDINSWSDTQYF